The 20 T cell receptor beta chains listed next were all sequenced from one sample in a study of T-cell memory formation after mild COVID-19. TCRdb recomputed calls from the 5' RACE reads with MiXCR, one row per CDR3 protein. The profile shows about 170,000 distinct CDR3 sequences, approximately 13% of them singletons. Sequenced: PBMCs or a T cell subset sorted from them (not recorded which). These receptors all stem from a man younger than 35 who had mild COVID-19 (a few samples of this study predate the infection). Cell type and time point are not known.

This chain connects TRBV29-1 to TRBJ2-1; D possibly corresponds to TRBD1 (5 bases). This CDR3 is built from 16 residues. The V gene lost 5 bases and the J gene lost 2 bases, with 19 bases spanning the gap. Germline values: CDR1 SQVTM, CDR2 ANQGSEA. CDR3 sequence: CSVPTGTVQTYNEQFF. DNA of the CDR3: TGCAGCGTTCCTACAGGAACCGTACAGACCTACAATGAGCAGTTCTTC.

The gene calls are TRBV5-1 and TRBJ1-1; TRBD1 agrees at 10 bases. The ends lost 7 bases at V and 6 bases at J; junction bases unmatched: 6. This CDR3 comprises 13 residues. CDR1 SGHRS and CDR2 YFSETQ come from the germline V gene. CDR3 DNA: TGCGCCAGCCAAAGAGGACAGGGGGCTGAAGCTTTCTTT. This codes for CASQRGQGAEAFF.

This clonotype was observed a few times. This chain uses TRBV29-1 with TRBJ1-4; the D gene is possibly TRBD1 (6 bases). This CDR3 spans 13 amino acids. The germline CDR1 and CDR2 sequences are SQVTM and ANQGSEA. The ends were cut back, 5 bases at V and 3 bases at J, with 10 bases in the middle. CDR3 protein: CSVTGQPNEKLFF. CDR3 coding DNA: TGCAGCGTTACAGGGCAACCTAATGAAAAACTGTTTTTT.

This clonotype was seen a few times. The chain is built from TRBV6-1 and TRBJ1-2, with D tentatively TRBD1 (6 bases). The germline V gene has CDR1 MNHNS and CDR2 SASEGT. There are 16 residues in the CDR3. Trimming removed 1 base at V and 0 bases at J, with 12 bases between. Here the CDR3 DNA reads TGTGCCAGCAGTGAAGGAGCCAGGGGACCTAACTATGGCTACACCTTC. Its translation: CASSEGARGPNYGYTF.

The chain uses TRBV20-1 and TRBJ1-4; D not resolved. Germline lookup yields CDR1 DFQATT and CDR2 SNEGSKA (reference sequence). This CDR3 is built from 12 residues. Trimming removed 1 base from V and 8 bases from J, with 8 bases in between. The CDR3 DNA follows: TGCAGTGCTAGAGGGCCGGCCGAAAAACTGTTTTTT. It encodes CSARGPAEKLFF.

CDR3 sequence (DNA): TGTGCCAGCAGCGACAGGCAATCCTACGAGCAGTACGTC. This translates into CASSDRQSYEQYV. The chain employs TRBV6-6 and TRBJ2-7; tentatively, D is TRBD1 (6 bases). Per the germline V gene, CDR1 is MNHNY and CDR2 is SVGAGI (reference sequence). V was shortened by 6 bases and J by 1 base, with 10 bases between the two germline ends. The CDR3 spans 13 residues.

This sequence joins TRBV10-3 and TRBJ2-2; tentatively, D is TRBD1 or TRBD2 (5 bases each). There are 15 residues in the CDR3. The V end was cut by 10 bases, the J end by 1 base, with 16 bases between. CDR1 is ENHRY and CDR2 is SYGVKD in the germline V gene. CDR3 bases: TGTGCCACGGGGCCCATCTTAGGGAACACCGGGGAGCTGTTTTTT. The encoded protein is CATGPILGNTGELFF.

The rearrangement joins TRBV20-1 to TRBJ2-3; 8 bases match TRBD2. Germline V gene sequence: CDR1 DFQATT, CDR2 SNEGSKA (reference sequence). The CDR3 is 14 amino acids. J was trimmed by 2 bases and V by 6 bases; bases with no gene match: 7. CDR3 in amino acids: CSALAGGPTDTQYF. The CDR3 region has the DNA TGCAGTGCGTTGGCGGGGGGCCCCACAGATACGCAGTATTTT.

The V gene is TRBV3-1, the J gene TRBJ2-3; tentative D call: TRBD2 (5 bases). In germline, CDR1 is LGHDT, CDR2 YNNKEL (reference sequence). CDR3 length: 13 residues. Trimming cost V 0 bases and J 9 bases, with 10 bases left between them. The CDR3 loop is CASSQEGAITQYF. The CDR3 DNA sequence: TGTGCCAGCAGCCAAGAGGGAGCCATCACGCAGTATTTT.

V is TRBV6-2 or TRBV6-3 and J is TRBJ2-2; D not certain. The CDR3 sequence is 12 residues long. Trimming shortened V by 6 bases and J by 4 bases, and 6 bases separated the two germline ends. Germline loops: CDR1 MNHEY, CDR2 SVGEGT. Here the CDR3 DNA reads TGTGCCAGCAGCCATTTCACCGGGGAGCTGTTTTTT. Translating gives CASSHFTGELFF.

V is TRBV12-3 or TRBV12-4 and J is TRBJ1-6; D not certain. This CDR3 is built from 14 residues. V dropped 3 bases and J dropped 3 bases, with 6 bases sitting between them. This CDR3 reads CASSLAFYNSPLHF. DNA for the CDR3: TGTGCCAGCAGTTTGGCGTTCTATAATTCACCCCTCCACTTT.

J is TRBJ2-1 and V is TRBV14; 8 bases line up with TRBD1. V lost 4 bases to trimming and J lost 7 bases; unmatched junction nucleotides: 21. Germline V gene sequence: CDR1 SGHDN, CDR2 FVKESK. The CDR3 length is 19 residues. The CDR3, as DNA: TGTGCCAGCAGCCGAACAGGGGGAAGGGGAATCGTGCCGGGGAATGAGCAGTTCTTC. Amino acid sequence: CASSRTGGRGIVPGNEQFF.

This clonotype has just a few counts. This chain joins TRBV29-1 and TRBJ1-1, with D tentatively TRBD1 (5 bases). The CDR3 runs 12 residues. CDR1 is SQVTM and CDR2 is ANQGSEA in the germline V gene. Trimming removed 8 bases from V and 7 bases from J, with 17 bases in between. CDR3 sequence reads: CSLKSSGGEAFF. The CDR3 DNA follows: TGCAGCTTGAAGAGTTCCGGGGGTGAAGCTTTCTTT.

The chain is built from TRBV20-1 and TRBJ1-2; 7 bases align to TRBD1. Germline V gene data show CDR1 as DFQATT and CDR2 as SNEGSKA (reference sequence). The CDR3 is made up of 11 amino acids. The DNA of the CDR3 is TGCGTCCTTTGGGAGGGGGCTAGCTACACCTTC. Amino acid sequence: CVLWEGASYTF.

The chain links TRBV28 to TRBJ2-4; TRBD2 matches at 11 bases. The germline V gene encodes CDR1 MDHEN and CDR2 SYDVKM. The CDR3 is 16 residues long. J was trimmed by 8 bases and V by 6 bases; bases with no gene match: 12. CDR3 sequence (DNA): TGTGCCAGCAGCCGCTCTAGCGGGGGGACCGGTTACATTCAGTACTTC. Translating it yields CASSRSSGGTGYIQYF.

A few counts support this clonotype. The CDR3 DNA sequence: TGTGCCAGCAGCTCCACAGGAATGAACACTGAAGCTTTCTTT. It is translated as CASSSTGMNTEAFF. V gene TRBV28 combines with J gene TRBJ1-1, with D possibly being TRBD1 (5 bases). The CDR3 sequence is 14 residues long. Trimming took off 6 bases at V and 0 bases at J, with 11 bases between the two ends. CDR1 MDHEN and CDR2 SYDVKM come from the germline V gene.

This clonotype occurred many times. The V and J genes are TRBV20-1 and TRBJ1-1; D is ambiguous. This CDR3 comprises 12 residues. Trimming removed 5 bases from V and 1 base from J, with 8 bases in between. CDR1 and CDR2 (germline): DFQATT, SNEGSKA (reference sequence). The DNA of the CDR3 is TGCAGTGCTCTCGGCGGGAACACTGAAGCTTTCTTT. Protein product: CSALGGNTEAFF.

This clonotype came up a few times. V gene TRBV29-1 combines with J gene TRBJ2-1, with TRBD1 matching over 8 bases. Germline V gives CDR1 SQVTM, CDR2 ANQGSEA. With V trimmed by 4 bases and J by 3 bases, 2 bases remained unmatched. This CDR3 contains 13 residues. DNA for the CDR3: TGCAGCGTTGCGGACAGGGTCTACAATGAGCAGTTCTTC. The encoded protein is CSVADRVYNEQFF.

This clonotype has just a few counts. The chain is built from TRBV5-1 and TRBJ2-3; a weak D match, TRBD1 (5 bases). The length of the CDR3 is 16 residues. V was pared by 4 bases and J by 2 bases, with 17 bases between. Germline values: CDR1 SGHRS, CDR2 YFSETQ. DNA for the CDR3: TGCGCCAGCAGCCCTACCCTTGACAGACCCACAGATACGCAGTATTTT. Protein sequence: CASSPTLDRPTDTQYF.

The rearrangement links TRBV29-1 to TRBJ2-7, with D perhaps TRBD1 (6 bases). The CDR3 is 14 residues long. The V gene's germline CDR1 is SQVTM and CDR2 ANQGSEA. Trimming pared 4 bases from V and 2 bases from J, leaving 15 bases between. The CDR3 loop reads CSVGLRTATYEQYF. CDR3 in DNA: TGCAGCGTTGGTCTACGGACAGCCACCTACGAGCAGTACTTC.